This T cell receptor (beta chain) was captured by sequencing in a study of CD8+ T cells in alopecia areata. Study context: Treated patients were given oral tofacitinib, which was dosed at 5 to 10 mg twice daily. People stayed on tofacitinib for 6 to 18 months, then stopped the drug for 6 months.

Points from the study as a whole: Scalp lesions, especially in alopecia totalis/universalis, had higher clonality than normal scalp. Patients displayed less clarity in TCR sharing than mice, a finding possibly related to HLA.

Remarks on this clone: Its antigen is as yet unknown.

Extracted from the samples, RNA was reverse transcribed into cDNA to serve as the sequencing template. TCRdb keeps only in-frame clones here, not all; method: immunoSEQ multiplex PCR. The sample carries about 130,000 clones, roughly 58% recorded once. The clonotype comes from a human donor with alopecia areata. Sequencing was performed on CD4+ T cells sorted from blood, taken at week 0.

This chain's CDR3 is CASSHETGVYGYTF. The CDR3 nucleotides are TGTGCCAGCAGCCACGAAACCGGGGTCTATGGCTACACCTTC. V gene TRBV4-2 combines with J gene TRBJ1-2, with D uncertain. With 3 bases removed from V and 4 bases from J, the gap between germline ends came to 12 bases. The CDR3 extends over 14 amino acids. The V gene's germline CDR1 is LGHNA and CDR2 YNFKEQ.